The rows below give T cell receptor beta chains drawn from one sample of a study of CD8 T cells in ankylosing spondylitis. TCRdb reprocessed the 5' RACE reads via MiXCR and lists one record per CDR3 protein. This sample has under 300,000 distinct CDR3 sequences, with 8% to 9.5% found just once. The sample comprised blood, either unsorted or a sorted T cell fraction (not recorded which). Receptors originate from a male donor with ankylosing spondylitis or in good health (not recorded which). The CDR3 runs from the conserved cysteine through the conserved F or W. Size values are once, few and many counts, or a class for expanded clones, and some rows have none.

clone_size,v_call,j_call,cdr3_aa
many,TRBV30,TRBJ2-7,CAWSPGSSYEQYF
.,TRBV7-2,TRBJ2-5,CASSSLVETQYF
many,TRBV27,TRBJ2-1,CASSSTGLWGGNEQFF
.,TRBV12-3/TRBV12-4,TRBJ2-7,CASSFPGANEQYF
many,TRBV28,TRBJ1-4,CASSRPLSWATNEKLFF
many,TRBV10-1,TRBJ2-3,CASSETPTDTQYF
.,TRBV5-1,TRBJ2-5,CASSVTGGETETQYF
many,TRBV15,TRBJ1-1,CATSRGGLRTEAFF
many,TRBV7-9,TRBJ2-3,CASSYRGGPSTDTQYF
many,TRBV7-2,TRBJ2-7,CASSIGGSSYEQYF
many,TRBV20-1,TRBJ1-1,CSGTRGKNTEAFF
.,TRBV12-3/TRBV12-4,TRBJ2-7,CASSGLAGGDEQYF
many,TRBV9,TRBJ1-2,CASSVAPAGDYGYTF
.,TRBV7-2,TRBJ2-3,CASSLSVRSGDTQYF
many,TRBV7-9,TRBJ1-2,CASTRDSFRGGYTF
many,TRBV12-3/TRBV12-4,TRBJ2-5,CASSTGPAETQYF
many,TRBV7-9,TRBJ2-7,CASGSSYEQYF
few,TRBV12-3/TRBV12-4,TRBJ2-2,CATLRRGYTGELFF
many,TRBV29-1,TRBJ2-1,CSVGDTATGSEQFF
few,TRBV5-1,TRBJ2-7,CASTYGTGSYEQYF
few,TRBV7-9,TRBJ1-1,CASSFQAAEAFF
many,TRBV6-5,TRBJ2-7,CASSYSTSGETYEQYF
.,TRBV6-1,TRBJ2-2,CATLRPGKTGELFF
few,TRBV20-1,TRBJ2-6,CSAIQGVAGANVLTF
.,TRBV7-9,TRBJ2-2,CASSPRGRVQNTGELFF
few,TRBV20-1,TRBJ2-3,CSARGGDFPDTQYF
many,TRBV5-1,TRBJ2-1,CASSLAPGGEQFF
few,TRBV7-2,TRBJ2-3,CASSPDRRRRDTQYF
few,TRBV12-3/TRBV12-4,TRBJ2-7,CASRVAGGLYEQYF
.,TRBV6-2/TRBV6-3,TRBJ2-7,CASRDPYEQYF
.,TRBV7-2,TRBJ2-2,CASSLASTNTGELFF
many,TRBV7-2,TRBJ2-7,CASSLFTGQPYEQYF
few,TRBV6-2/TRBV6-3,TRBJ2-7,CASSYSSRGKAEQYF
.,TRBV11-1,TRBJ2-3,CASSTGLAGLTDTQYF
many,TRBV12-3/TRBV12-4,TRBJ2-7,CASSFSGREQYF
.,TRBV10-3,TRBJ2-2,CAISEAGSTGELFF
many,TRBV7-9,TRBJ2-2,CASSFTSGRAAGELFF
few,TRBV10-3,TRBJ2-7,CAISVPEDPKSQAYEQYF
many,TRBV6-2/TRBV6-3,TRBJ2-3,CASSYSRGTGRGDTQYF
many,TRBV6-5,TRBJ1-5,CASSNRGLSNQPQHF
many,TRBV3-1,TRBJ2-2,CASSQDYFQGGLAGGPRNTGELFF
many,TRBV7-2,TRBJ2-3,CASSLTSGDTQYF